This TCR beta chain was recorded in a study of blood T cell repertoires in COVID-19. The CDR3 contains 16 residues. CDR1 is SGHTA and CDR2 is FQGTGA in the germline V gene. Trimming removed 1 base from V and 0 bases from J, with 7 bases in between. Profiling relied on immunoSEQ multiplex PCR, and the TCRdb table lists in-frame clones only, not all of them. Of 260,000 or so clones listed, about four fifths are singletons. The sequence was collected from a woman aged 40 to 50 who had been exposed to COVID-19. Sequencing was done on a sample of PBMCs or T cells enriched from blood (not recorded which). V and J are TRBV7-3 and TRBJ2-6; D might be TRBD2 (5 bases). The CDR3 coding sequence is TGTGCCAGCAGCTTAAATCGGGGCTCTGGGGCCAACGTCCTGACTTTC. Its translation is CASSLNRGSGANVLTF.